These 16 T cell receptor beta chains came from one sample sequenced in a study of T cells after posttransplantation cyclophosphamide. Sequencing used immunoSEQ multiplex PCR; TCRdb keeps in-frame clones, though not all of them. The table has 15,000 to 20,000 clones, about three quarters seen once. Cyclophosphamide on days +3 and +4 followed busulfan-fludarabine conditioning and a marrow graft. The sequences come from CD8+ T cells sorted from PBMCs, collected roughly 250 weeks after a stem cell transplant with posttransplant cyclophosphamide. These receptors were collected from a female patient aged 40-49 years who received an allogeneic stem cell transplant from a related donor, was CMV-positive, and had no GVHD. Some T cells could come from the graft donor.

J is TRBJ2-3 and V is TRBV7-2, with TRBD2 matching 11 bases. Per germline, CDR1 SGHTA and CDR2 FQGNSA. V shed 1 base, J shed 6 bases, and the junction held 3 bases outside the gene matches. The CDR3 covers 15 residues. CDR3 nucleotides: TGTGCCAGCAGCTTAGAACTAGCGGGGGCTGATACGCAGTATTTT. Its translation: CASSLELAGADTQYF.

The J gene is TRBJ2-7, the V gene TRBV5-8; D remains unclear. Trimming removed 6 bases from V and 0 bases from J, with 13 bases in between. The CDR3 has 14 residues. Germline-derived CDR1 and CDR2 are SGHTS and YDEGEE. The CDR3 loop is CASTPLKNSYEQYF. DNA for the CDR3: TGTGCCAGCACTCCACTAAAAAACTCCTACGAGCAGTACTTC.

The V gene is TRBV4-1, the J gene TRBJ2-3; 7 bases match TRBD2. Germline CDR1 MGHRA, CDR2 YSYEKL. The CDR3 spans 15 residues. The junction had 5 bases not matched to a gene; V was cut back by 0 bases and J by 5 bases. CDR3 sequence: CASSQEWGEGDTQYF. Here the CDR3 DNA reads TGCGCCAGCAGCCAAGAGTGGGGGGAGGGAGATACGCAGTATTTT.

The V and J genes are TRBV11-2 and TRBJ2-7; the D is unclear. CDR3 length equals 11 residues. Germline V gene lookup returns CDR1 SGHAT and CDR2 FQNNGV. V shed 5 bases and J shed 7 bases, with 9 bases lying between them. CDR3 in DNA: TGTGCCAGCAGCCCCTCCGGGGAGCAGTACTTC. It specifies CASSPSGEQYF.

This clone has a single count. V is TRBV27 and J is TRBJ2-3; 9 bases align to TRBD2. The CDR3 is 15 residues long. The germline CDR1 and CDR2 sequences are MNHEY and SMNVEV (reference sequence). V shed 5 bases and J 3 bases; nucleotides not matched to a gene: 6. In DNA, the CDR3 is TGTGCCAGCAGTAGAGCGGGGGGACGGACAGATACGCAGTATTTT. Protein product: CASSRAGGRTDTQYF.

CDR3 sequence (DNA): TGTGCCAGCAGCCCAACTTTCCCTAACAGTGGAGGCTACGAGCAGTACTTC. Its protein is CASSPTFPNSGGYEQYF. V usage is TRBV7-6 and J usage is TRBJ2-7, with D perhaps TRBD2 (5 bases). The germline V gene has CDR1 SGHVS and CDR2 FNYEAQ. The CDR3 is made up of 17 amino acids. V was clipped by 5 bases and J by 3 bases, with 23 bases between them.

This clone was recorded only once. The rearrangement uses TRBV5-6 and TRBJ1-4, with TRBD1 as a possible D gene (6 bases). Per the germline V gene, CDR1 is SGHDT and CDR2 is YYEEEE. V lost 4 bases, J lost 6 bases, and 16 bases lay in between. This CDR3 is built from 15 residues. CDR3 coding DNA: TGTGCCAGCAGCAGTCCAAGACAGGCGTATGAAAAACTGTTTTTT. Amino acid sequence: CASSSPRQAYEKLFF.

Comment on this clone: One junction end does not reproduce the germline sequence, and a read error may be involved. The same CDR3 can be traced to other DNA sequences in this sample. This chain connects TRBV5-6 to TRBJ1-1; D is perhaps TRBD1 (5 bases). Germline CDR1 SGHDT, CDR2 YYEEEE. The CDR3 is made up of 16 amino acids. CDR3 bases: TGTGCCAGCAGCCCCCCGGGCTATGGGAGGGGAACTGAAGCTTTTTTT. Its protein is CASSPPGYGRGTEAFF.

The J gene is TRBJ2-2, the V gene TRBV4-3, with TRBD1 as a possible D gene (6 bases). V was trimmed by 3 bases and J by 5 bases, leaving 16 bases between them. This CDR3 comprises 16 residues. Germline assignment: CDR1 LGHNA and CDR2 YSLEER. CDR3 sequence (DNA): TGCGCCAGCAGCCAGGATTGGACAGAGATAACCGGGGAGCTGTTTTTT. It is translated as CASSQDWTEITGELFF.

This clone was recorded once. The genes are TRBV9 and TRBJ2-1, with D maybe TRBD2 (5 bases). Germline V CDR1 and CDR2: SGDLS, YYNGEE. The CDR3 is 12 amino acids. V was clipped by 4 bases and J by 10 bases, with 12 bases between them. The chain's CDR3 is CASSFQLGEQFF. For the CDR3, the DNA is TGTGCCAGCAGCTTTCAACTAGGGGAGCAGTTCTTC. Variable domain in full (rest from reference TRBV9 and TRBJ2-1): DSGVTQTPKHLITATGQRVTLRCSPRSGDLSVYWYQQSLDQGLQFLIQYYNGEERAKGNILERFSAQQFPDLHSELNLSSLELGDSALYFCASSFQLGEQFFGPGTRLTVL.

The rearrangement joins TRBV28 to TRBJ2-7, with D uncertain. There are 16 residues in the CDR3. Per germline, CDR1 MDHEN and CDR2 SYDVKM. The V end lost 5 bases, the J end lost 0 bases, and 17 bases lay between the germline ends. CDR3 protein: CASSPHRTVYSYEQYF. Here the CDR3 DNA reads TGTGCCAGCAGTCCCCACCGAACAGTTTACTCCTACGAGCAGTACTTC. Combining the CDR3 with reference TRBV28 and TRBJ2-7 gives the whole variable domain DVKVTQSSRYLVKRTGEKVFLECVQDMDHENMFWYRQDPGLGLRLIYFSYDVKMKEKGDIPEGYSVSREKKERFSLILESASTNQTSMYLCASSPHRTVYSYEQYFGPGTRLTVT.

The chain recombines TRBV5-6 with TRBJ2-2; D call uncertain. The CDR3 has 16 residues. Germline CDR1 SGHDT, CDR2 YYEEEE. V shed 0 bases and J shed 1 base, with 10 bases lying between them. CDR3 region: CASSLEDGLNTGELFF. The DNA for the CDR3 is TGTGCCAGCAGCTTGGAGGATGGGCTGAACACCGGGGAGCTGTTTTTT.

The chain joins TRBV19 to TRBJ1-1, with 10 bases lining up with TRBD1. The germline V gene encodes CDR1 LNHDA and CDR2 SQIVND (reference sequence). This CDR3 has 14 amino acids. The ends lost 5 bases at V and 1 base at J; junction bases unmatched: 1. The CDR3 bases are TGTGCCAGTAGTTGGACAGGGGGGAACACTGAAGCTTTCTTT. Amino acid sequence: CASSWTGGNTEAFF.

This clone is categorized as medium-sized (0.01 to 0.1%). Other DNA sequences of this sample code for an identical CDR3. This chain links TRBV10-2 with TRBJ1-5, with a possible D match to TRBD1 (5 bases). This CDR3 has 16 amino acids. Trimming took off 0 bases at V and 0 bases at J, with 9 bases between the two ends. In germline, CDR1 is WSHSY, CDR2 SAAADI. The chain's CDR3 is CASSESPGNSNQPQHF. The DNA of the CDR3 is TGCGCCAGCAGTGAGTCACCAGGGAATAGCAATCAGCCCCAGCATTTT.

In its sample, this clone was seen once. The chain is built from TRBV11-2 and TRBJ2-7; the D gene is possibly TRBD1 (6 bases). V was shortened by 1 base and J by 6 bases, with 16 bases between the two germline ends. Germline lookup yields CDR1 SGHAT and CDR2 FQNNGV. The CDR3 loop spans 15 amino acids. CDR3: CASSLVRGRGSEQYF. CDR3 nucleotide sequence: TGTGCCAGCAGCTTAGTTAGGGGTAGGGGGTCCGAGCAGTACTTC.

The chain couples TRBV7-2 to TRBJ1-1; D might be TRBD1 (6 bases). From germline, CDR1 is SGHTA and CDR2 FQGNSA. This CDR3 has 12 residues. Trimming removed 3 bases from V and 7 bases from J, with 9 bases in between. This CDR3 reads CASSLADSEAFF. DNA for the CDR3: TGTGCCAGCAGCTTGGCGGACAGTGAAGCTTTCTTT. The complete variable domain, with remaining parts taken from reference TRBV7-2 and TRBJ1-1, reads GAGVSQSPSNKVTEKGKDVELRCDPISGHTALYWYRQSLGQGLEFLIYFQGNSAPDKSGLPSDRFSAERTGGSVSTLTIQRTQQEDSAVYLCASSLADSEAFFGQGTRLTVV.